This TCR beta chain was recovered during a study of identical twins. This clonotype was seen many times. What it binds is not known. TCRdb fed the 5' RACE reads into MiXCR, producing one record per CDR3 protein. Counted here are approximately 250,000 distinct CDR3 sequences, roughly 7.1% occurring once; the ten biggest clones make up less than 15%. V lost 3 bases and J 2 bases, leaving 18 bases between the germline ends. The CDR3 spans 17 residues. The germline V gene encodes CDR1 SGHVS and CDR2 FQNEAQ. Study-wide results and limits: Abundant beta clonotypes from cord blood bore fewer insertions; memory repertoires lacked this pattern. Zero-insertion analyses were open to partial confounding by invariant MAIT and iNKT cells.

This sample was shared with a second study, whose subject was T cells expressing NK-cell markers. That paper adds: From sorted CD3+CD56+NKG2C+, CD3+CD56+NKG2C- and CD3+CD56-NKG2C+ T cells came the TCR beta repertoires. In several donors, dominant clonotypes made up about 28.3-65% of CD3+CD56-NKG2C+ cells.

This receptor was identified in a woman aged 18-30 years in good health. The specimen sequenced was CD8+ T cells sorted from blood. This chain links TRBV7-8 with TRBJ2-3; D is possibly TRBD1 (6 bases). Written as DNA, the CDR3 is TGTGCCAGCAGCTTTCCACAACAGGGTTTCGACACAGATACGCAGTATTTT. Translated, it gives CASSFPQQGFDTDTQYF.